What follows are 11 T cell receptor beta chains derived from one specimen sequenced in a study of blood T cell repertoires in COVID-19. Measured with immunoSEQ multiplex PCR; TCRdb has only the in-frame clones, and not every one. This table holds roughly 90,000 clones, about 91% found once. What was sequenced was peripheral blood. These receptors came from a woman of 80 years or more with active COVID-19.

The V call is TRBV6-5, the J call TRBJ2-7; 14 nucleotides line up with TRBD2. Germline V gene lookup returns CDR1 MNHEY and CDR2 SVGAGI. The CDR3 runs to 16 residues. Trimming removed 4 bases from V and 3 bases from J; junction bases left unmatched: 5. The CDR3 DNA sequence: TGTGCCAGCAGTTTCCCCGGGACTAGCGGGAGCTACGAGCAGTACTTC. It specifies CASSFPGTSGSYEQYF.

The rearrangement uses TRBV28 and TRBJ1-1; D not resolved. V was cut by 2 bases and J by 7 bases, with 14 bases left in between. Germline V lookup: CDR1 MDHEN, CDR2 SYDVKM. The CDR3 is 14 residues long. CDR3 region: CASSLPQTVYEAFF. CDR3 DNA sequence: TGTGCCAGCAGTTTACCCCAAACAGTGTATGAAGCTTTCTTT.

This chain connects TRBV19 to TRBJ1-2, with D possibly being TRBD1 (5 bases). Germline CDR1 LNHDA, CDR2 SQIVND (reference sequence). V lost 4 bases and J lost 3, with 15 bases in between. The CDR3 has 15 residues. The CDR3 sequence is CASSTGPPPHYGYTF. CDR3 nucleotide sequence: TGTGCCAGTAGTACAGGGCCACCGCCCCACTATGGCTACACCTTC.

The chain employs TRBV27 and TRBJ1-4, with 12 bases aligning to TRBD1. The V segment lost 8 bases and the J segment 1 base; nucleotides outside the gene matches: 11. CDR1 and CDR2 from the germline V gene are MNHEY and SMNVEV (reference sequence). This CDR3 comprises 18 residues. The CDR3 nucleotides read TGTGCCAGCGGCGAGTTAGGGACAGGGGGCCGAACTAATGAAAAACTGTTTTTT. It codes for CASGELGTGGRTNEKLFF.

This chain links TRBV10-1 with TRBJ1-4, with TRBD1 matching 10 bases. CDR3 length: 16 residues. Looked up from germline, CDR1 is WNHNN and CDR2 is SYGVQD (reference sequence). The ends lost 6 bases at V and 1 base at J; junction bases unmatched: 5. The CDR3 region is CASRGGQGRTNEKLFF. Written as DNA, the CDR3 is TGCGCCAGCAGGGGGGGACAGGGGCGAACTAATGAAAAACTGTTTTTT.

In DNA, the CDR3 is TGTGCCAGCAGCAGGGGACAGGGGGCGAGGCAGCCCCAGCATTTT. This gives the protein CASSRGQGARQPQHF. The chain employs TRBV9 and TRBJ1-5; TRBD1 agrees at 12 bases. V gave up 4 bases and J gave up 7 bases; unmatched junction bases: 6. The CDR3 is 15 residues long. Germline CDR1 and CDR2: SGDLS and YYNGEE.

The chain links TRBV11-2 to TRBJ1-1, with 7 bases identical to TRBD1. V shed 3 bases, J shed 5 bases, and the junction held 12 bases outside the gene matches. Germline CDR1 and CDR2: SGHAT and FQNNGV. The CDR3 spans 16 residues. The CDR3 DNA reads TGTGCCAGCAGCTTCCCGACCCCAGGGGGAGGAACTGAAGCTTTCTTT. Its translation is CASSFPTPGGGTEAFF.

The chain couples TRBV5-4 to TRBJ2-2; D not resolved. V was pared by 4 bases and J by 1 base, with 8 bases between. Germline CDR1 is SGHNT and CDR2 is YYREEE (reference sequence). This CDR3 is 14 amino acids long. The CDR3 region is CASSRRQNTGELFF. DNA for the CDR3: TGTGCCAGCAGCCGTCGACAGAACACCGGGGAGCTGTTTTTT. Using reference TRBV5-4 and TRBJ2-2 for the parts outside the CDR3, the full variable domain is ETGVTQSPTHLIKTRGQQVTLRCSSQSGHNTVSWYQQALGQGPQFIFQYYREEENGRGNFPPRFSGLQFPNYSSELNVNALELDDSALYLCASSRRQNTGELFFGEGSRLTVL.

CDR3 sequence: CASSRRRSGADTQYF. The CDR3 region has the DNA TGTGCCAGCTCACGCAGAAGGTCAGGGGCAGATACGCAGTATTTT. V is TRBV18 and J is TRBJ2-3; D perhaps matches TRBD1 (6 bases). V lost 4 bases and J lost 4, with 15 bases in between. The CDR3 loop spans 15 amino acids. Germline V lookup: CDR1 KGHSH, CDR2 LQKENI. Full variable domain (missing parts from reference TRBV18 and TRBJ2-3): NAGVMQNPRHLVRRRGQEARLRCSPMKGHSHVYWYRQLPEEGLKFMVYLQKENIIDESGMPKERFSAEFPKEGPSILRIQQVVRGDSAAYFCASSRRRSGADTQYFGPGTRLTVL.

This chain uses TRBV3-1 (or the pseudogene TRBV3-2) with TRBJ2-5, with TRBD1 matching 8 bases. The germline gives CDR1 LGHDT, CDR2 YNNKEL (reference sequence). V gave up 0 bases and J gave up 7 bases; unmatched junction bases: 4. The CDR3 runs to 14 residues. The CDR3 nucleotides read TGTGCCAGCAGCCAAGATTCAGGGACAGGGACCCAGTACTTC. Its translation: CASSQDSGTGTQYF.

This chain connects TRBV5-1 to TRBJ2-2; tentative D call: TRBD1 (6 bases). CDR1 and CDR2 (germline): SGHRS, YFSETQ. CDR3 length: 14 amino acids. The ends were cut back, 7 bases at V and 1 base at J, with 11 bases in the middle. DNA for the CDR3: TGCGCCAGCGCCCCGGGACAGAACACCGGGGAGCTGTTTTTT. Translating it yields CASAPGQNTGELFF. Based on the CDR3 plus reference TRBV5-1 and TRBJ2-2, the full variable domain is KAGVTQTPRYLIKTRGQQVTLSCSPISGHRSVSWYQQTPGQGLQFLFEYFSETQRNKGNFPGRFSGRQFSNSRSEMNVSTLELGDSALYLCASAPGQNTGELFFGEGSRLTVL.